This T cell receptor beta chain originates from a study of blood T cells in healthy people across ages. Whole-study findings and limits: Unsorted PBMCs ruled out conclusive naive versus antigen-experienced comparison. A roughly linear fall in TCR beta diversity per million T cells was seen with increasing age.

Trimming cost V 5 bases and J 2 bases; bases outside gene matches: 8. Germline loops: CDR1 DFQATT, CDR2 SNEGSKA (reference sequence). The CDR3 is 15 amino acids. The amount of total RNA extracted per sample was at least 5 micrograms. Turning to this clonotype: Its cognate antigen is unknown.

With a J-beta primer mix and a sample-barcoded 5' primer, a second PCR ran about 7 to 11 cycles. TCRdb re-called the 5' RACE reads through MiXCR, storing one row per CDR3 protein. The sample consists of 800,000 to 950,000 distinct CDR3 sequences, approximately 35% of them appearing once. The chain joins TRBV20-1 to TRBJ2-3; 9 nucleotides agree with TRBD1. Sequencing used blood. This clonotype was sampled from a man younger than 35 in good health. The CDR3 coding sequence is TGCAGTGCTGGGAGACAGGGGGGACCCACAGATACGCAGTATTTT. The encoded protein is CSAGRQGGPTDTQYF.